The 14 T cell receptor beta chains listed next were all sequenced from one sample in a study of T cell responses to AZD1222 COVID-19 vaccine. The repertoire was sequenced with immunoSEQ multiplex PCR; TCRdb's copy has only in-frame clones and lacks some. The repertoire holds over 95,000 clones, with 80% to 90% as singletons. The starting material was peripheral blood, obtained on day 0 of AZD1222 vaccination. These receptors came from an adult in good health.

V gene TRBV5-1 combines with J gene TRBJ2-1; 9 bases fit TRBD1. This CDR3 is built from 13 residues. V lost 3 bases and J lost 8; bases outside the gene matches: 3. Germline values: CDR1 SGHRS, CDR2 YFSETQ. This CDR3 reads CASSSQGADEQFF. Here the CDR3 DNA reads TGCGCCAGCAGCTCACAGGGGGCGGATGAGCAGTTCTTC.

Points on this clone: An end of the junction differs from the germline gene, which may be a read error. The chain links TRBV7-7 to TRBJ2-1, with 10 bases that match TRBD2. Germline loops: CDR1 SSHAT, CDR2 FNYEAQ (reference sequence). CDR3 length: 17 residues. The DNA of the CDR3 is TGTGCTAGCAGCTTAGCGTATGGGCTAGCGGGAGATTATGAGCAGTTCTTC. Protein sequence: CASSLAYGLAGDYEQFF.

The chain carries TRBV6-1 and TRBJ1-5; D is unresolved. V lost 2 bases and J lost 2, with 10 bases in between. The CDR3 covers 15 residues. Germline V gene lookup returns CDR1 MNHNS and CDR2 SASEGT. The CDR3 spells CASSENLRGNQPQHF. The CDR3 nucleotides read TGTGCCAGCAGTGAAAACCTAAGGGGCAATCAGCCCCAGCATTTT.

This rearrangement joins TRBV6-1 to TRBJ1-5; D might be TRBD1 (5 bases). The CDR3 covers 14 residues. Germline CDR1 reads MNHNS; CDR2 reads SASEGT. V was pared by 2 bases and J by 4 bases, with 9 bases between. CDR3 residues: CASSERQPNQPQHF. The CDR3, as DNA: TGTGCCAGCAGTGAAAGACAGCCGAATCAGCCCCAGCATTTT.

The chain carries TRBV5-6 and TRBJ2-5, with TRBD1 matching over 8 bases. The V gene end was trimmed by 4 bases and the J gene end by 4 bases; junction bases not matched to a gene: 9. There are 15 residues in the CDR3. Germline lookup yields CDR1 SGHDT and CDR2 YYEEEE. The CDR3 DNA reads TGTGCCAGCAGCATTGGGACAGGCTGGGGAGAGACCCAGTACTTC. It specifies CASSIGTGWGETQYF. Together with reference TRBV5-6 and TRBJ2-5, the CDR3 gives the full variable domain: DAGVTQSPTHLIKTRGQQVTLRCSPKSGHDTVSWYQQALGQGPQFIFQYYEEEERQRGNFPDRFSGHQFPNYSSELNVNALLLGDSALYLCASSIGTGWGETQYFGPGTRLLVL.

V is TRBV24-1 and J is TRBJ2-2; the D gene is possibly TRBD1 (5 bases). The CDR3 spans 16 residues. Trimming shortened V by 3 bases and J by 6 bases, and 16 bases separated the two germline ends. Looked up from germline, CDR1 is KGHDR and CDR2 is SFDVKD. The CDR3 spells CATSDRRQGGAGELFF. In DNA, the CDR3 is TGTGCCACCAGTGATAGAAGGCAGGGTGGAGCCGGGGAGCTGTTTTTT.

A remark on this clone: The sample holds other DNA sequences that translate to the same CDR3. The genes are TRBV28 and TRBJ2-1; 9 nucleotides line up with TRBD1. This CDR3 has 15 amino acids. Per germline, CDR1 MDHEN and CDR2 SYDVKM. Losses at the gene ends were 3 bases for V and 2 bases for J; bases not matched to a gene: 2. Here the CDR3 reads CASSFGTGPYNEQFF. CDR3 DNA sequence: TGTGCCAGCAGTTTCGGGACAGGGCCCTACAATGAGCAGTTCTTC.

V usage is TRBV19 and J usage is TRBJ1-2; 9 bases line up with TRBD1. Germline trimming cut 8 bases from V and 6 bases from J; bases unmatched to any gene: 7. There are 13 residues in the CDR3. The germline gives CDR1 LNHDA, CDR2 SQIVND (reference sequence). CDR3 sequence (DNA): TGTGCCAGTGGCCGGACAGGGGTGAATGGCTACACCTTC. It codes for CASGRTGVNGYTF.

In DNA form, the CDR3 reads TGTGCCATCAGTGAATCGGCCGCCGCGAACACCGGGGAGCTGTTTTTT. Its translation: CAISESAAANTGELFF. The chain employs TRBV10-3 and TRBJ2-2, with D hard to call. The V and J ends lost 3 bases and 0 bases respectively, with 11 bases between them. Germline loops: CDR1 ENHRY, CDR2 SYGVKD. The CDR3 length is 16 residues.

This sequence joins TRBV6-5 and TRBJ2-7; a weak D match, TRBD1 (6 bases). Germline CDR1 reads MNHEY; CDR2 reads SVGAGI. The CDR3 has 16 residues. Trimming took 4 bases from V and 5 from J, leaving 21 bases between them. The CDR3 is CASSLSTGTVSHEQYF. In DNA form, the CDR3 reads TGTGCCAGCAGTTTGTCAACAGGGACGGTTTCCCACGAGCAGTACTTC.

This clone has more than one count but fewer than ten. The gene calls are TRBV4-1 and TRBJ2-2; D remains unclear. The V end was cut by 6 bases, the J end by 2 bases, with 13 bases between. The CDR3 consists of 15 residues. CDR1 is MGHRA and CDR2 is YSYEKL in the germline V gene. CDR3 residues: CASRQIVPNTGELFF. The CDR3 DNA follows: TGCGCCAGCAGGCAGATTGTACCAAACACCGGGGAGCTGTTTTTT.

The V and J genes are TRBV9 and TRBJ2-1, with TRBD2 matching over 8 bases. Trimming removed 3 bases from V and 6 bases from J; junction bases left unmatched: 8. The CDR3 runs 15 residues. Germline CDR1 SGDLS, CDR2 YYNGEE. Here the CDR3 reads CASSAGTSSGNEQFF. The DNA for the CDR3 is TGTGCCAGCAGCGCCGGGACTAGTTCGGGCAATGAGCAGTTCTTC.

V gene TRBV14 combines with J gene TRBJ2-7; D might be TRBD1 (6 bases). The CDR3 sequence is 15 residues long. Trimming left V 1 base short and J 3 bases short, with 13 bases between. CDR1 and CDR2 (germline): SGHDN, FVKESK. The CDR3 nucleotides are TGTGCCAGCAGCCAAGGGACAGCCTTTTTCTACGAGCAGTACTTC. Translation gives CASSQGTAFFYEQYF.

The chain uses TRBV10-3 and TRBJ2-7, with a possible D match to TRBD2 (5 bases). The V end lost 4 bases, the J end lost 2 bases, and 9 bases lay between the germline ends. CDR1 and CDR2 from the germline V gene are ENHRY and SYGVKD. This CDR3 is built from 13 residues. This chain's CDR3 is CAISGGLPYEQYF. Written as DNA, the CDR3 is TGTGCCATCAGTGGAGGGTTACCCTACGAGCAGTACTTC.